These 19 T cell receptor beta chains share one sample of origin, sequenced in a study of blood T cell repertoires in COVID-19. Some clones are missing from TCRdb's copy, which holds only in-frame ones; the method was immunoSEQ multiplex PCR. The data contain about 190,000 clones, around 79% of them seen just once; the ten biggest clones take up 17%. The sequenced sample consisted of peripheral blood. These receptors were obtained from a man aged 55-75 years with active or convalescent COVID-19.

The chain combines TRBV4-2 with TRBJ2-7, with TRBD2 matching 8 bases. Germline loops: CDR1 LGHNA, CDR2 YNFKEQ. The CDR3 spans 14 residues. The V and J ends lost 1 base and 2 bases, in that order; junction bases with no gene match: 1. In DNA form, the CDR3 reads TGTGCCAGCAGCCAAGCGGGACTAGCCTACGAGCAGTACTTC. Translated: CASSQAGLAYEQYF.

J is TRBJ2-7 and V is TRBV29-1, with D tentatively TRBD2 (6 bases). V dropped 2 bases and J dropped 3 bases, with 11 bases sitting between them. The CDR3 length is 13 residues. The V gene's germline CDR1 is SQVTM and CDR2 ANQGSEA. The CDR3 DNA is TGCAGCGTTGAAAATGGAGGGAGCTACGAGCAGTACTTC. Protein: CSVENGGSYEQYF.

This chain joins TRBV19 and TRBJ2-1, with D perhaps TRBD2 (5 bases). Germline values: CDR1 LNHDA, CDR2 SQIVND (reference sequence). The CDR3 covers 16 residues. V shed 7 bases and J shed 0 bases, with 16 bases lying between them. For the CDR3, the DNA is TGTGCCAGTACCCGGGAAGGAACCTTCTCCTACAATGAGCAGTTCTTC. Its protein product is CASTREGTFSYNEQFF. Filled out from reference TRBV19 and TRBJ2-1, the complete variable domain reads DGGITQSPKYLFRKEGQNVTLSCEQNLNHDAMYWYRQDPGQGLRLIYYSQIVNDFQKGDIAEGYSVSREKKESFPLTVTSAQKNPTAFYLCASTREGTFSYNEQFFGPGTRLTVL.

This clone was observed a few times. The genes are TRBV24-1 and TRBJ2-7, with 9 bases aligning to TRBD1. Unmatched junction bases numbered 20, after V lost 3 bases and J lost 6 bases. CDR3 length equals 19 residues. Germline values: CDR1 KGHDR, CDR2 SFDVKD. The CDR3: CATSDQSDKPPGTGREQYF. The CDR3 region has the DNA TGTGCCACCAGTGATCAAAGCGATAAACCGCCCGGGACAGGGCGCGAGCAGTACTTC.

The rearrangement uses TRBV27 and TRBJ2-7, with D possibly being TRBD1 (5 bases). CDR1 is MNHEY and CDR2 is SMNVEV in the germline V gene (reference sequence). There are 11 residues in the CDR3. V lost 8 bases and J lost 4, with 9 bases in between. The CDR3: CASGAFYEQYF. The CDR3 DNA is TGTGCCAGCGGGGCTTTTTACGAGCAGTACTTC.

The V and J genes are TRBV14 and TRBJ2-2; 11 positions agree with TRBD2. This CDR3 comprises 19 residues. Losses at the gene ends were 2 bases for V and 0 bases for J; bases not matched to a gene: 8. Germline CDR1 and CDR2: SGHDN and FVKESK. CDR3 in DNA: TGTGCCAGCAGCCAAATACCGGGACTAGCGGAACCGAACACCGGGGAGCTGTTTTTT. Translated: CASSQIPGLAEPNTGELFF. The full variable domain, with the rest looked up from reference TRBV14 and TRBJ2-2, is EAGVTQFPSHSVIEKGQTVTLRCDPISGHDNLYWYRRVMGKEIKFLLHFVKESKQDESGMPNNRFLAERTGGTYSTLKVQPAELEDSGVYFCASSQIPGLAEPNTGELFFGEGSRLTVL.

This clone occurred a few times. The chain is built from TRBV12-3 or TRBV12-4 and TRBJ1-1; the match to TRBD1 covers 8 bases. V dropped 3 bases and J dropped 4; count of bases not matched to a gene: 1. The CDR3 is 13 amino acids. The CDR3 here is CASSFQGATEAFF. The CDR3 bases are TGTGCCAGCAGTTTTCAGGGGGCCACTGAAGCTTTCTTT.

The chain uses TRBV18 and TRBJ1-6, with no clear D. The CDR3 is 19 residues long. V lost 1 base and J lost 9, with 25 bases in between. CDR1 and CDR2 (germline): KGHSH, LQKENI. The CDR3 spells CASSPQNSPNGPRFSPLHF. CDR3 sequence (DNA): TGTGCCAGCTCACCACAGAACAGCCCTAACGGTCCCCGATTTTCACCCCTCCACTTT.

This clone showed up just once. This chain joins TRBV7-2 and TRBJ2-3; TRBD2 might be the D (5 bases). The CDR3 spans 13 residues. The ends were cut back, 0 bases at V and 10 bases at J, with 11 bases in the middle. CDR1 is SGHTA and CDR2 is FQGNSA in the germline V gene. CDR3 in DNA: TGTGCCAGCAGCTTAGCGTCCGAGGGAGCGCAGTATTTT. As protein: CASSLASEGAQYF. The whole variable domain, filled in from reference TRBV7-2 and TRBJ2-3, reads GAGVSQSPSNKVTEKGKDVELRCDPISGHTALYWYRQSLGQGLEFLIYFQGNSAPDKSGLPSDRFSAERTGGSVSTLTIQRTQQEDSAVYLCASSLASEGAQYFGPGTRLTVL.

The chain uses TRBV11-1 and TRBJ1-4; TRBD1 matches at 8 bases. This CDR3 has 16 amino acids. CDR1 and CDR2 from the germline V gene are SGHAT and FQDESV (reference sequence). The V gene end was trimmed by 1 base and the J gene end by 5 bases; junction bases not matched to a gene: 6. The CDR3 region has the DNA TGTGCCAGCAGCTTAGACCCCGGACAGGGAAATGAAAAACTGTTTTTT. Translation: CASSLDPGQGNEKLFF.

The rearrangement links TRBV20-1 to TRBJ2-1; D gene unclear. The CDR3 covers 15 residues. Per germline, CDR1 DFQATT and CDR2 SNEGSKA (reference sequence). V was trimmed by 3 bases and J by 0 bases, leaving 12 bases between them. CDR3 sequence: CSASPYLTSYNEQFF. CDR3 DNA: TGCAGTGCTAGTCCCTACCTTACCTCCTACAATGAGCAGTTCTTC.

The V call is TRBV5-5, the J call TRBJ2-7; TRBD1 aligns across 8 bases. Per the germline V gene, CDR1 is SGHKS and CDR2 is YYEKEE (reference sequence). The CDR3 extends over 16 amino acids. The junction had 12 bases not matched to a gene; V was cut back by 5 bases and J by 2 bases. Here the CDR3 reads CASSSAPDRGTYEQYF. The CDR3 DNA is TGTGCCAGCAGTTCGGCCCCCGACAGGGGAACCTACGAGCAGTACTTC.

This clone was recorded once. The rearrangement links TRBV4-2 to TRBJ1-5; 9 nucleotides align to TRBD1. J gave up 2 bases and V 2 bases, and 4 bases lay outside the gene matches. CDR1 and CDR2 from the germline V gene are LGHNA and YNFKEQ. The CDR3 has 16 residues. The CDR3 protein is CASSQRDRDGNQPQHF. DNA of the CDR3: TGTGCCAGCAGCCAAAGGGACAGGGATGGCAATCAGCCCCAGCATTTT.

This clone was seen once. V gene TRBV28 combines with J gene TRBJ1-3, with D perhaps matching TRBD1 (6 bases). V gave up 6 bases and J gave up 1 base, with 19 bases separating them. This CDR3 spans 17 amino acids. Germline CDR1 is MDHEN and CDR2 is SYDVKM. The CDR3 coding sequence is TGTGCCAGCAGCACAATCTCGGACAGAATATCTGGAAACACCATATATTTT. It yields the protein CASSTISDRISGNTIYF.

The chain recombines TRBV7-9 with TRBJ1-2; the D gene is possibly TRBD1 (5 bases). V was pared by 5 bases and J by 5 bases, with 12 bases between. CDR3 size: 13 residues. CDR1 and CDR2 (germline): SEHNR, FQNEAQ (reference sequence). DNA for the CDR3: TGTGCCAGCAGCCTACGCGGGGGGTATGGCTACACCTTC. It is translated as CASSLRGGYGYTF.

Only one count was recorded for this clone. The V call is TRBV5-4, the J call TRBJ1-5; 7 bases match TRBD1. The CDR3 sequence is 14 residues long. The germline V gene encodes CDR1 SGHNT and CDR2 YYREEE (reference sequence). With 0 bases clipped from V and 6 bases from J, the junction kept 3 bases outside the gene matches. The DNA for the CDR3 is TGTGCCAGCAGCTTGGGAGGGGGCGGTCAGCCCCAGCATTTT. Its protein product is CASSLGGGGQPQHF.

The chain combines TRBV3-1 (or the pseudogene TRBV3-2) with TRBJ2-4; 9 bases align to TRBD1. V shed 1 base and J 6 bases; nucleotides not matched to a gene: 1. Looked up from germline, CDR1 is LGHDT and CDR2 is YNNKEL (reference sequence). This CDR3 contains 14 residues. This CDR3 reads CASSQGGQGNIQYF. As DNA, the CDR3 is TGTGCCAGCAGCCAAGGGGGACAGGGAAACATTCAGTACTTC.

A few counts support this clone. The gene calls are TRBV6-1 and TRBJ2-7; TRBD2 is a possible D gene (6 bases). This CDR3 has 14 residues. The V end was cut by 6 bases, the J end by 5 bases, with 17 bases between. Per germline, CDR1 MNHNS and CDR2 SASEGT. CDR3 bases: TGTGCCAGCAGCCTCCGCTGGGGGGAGAACGAGCAGTACTTC. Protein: CASSLRWGENEQYF.

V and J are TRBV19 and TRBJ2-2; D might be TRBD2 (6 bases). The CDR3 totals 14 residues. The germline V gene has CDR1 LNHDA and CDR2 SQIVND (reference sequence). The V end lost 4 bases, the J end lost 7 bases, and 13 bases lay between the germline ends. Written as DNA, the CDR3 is TGTGCCAGTAGTAGGCGGGAAGGGAGCGGGGAGCTGTTTTTT. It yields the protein CASSRREGSGELFF.